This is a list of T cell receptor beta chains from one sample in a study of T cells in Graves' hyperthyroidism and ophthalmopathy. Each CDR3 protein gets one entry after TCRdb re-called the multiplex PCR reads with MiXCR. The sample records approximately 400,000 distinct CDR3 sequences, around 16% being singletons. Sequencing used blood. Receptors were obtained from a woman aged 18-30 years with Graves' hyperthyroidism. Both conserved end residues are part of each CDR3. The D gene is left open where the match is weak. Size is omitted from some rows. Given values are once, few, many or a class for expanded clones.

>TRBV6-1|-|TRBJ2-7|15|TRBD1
CASSEEVTGGSEQYF
TGTGCCAGCAGTGAGGAGGTGACAGGGGGCAGCGAGCAGTACTTC
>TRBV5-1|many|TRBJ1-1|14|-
CASEGGGRNTEAFF
TGCGCCAGCGAGGGGGGGGGCCGGAACACTGAAGCTTTCTTT
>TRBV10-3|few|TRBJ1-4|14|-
CAISVGRGNEKLFF
TGTGCCATCAGTGTGGGCAGGGGAAATGAAAAACTGTTTTTT
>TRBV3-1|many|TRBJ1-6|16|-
CASSNIAPGPNSPLHF
TGTGCCAGCAGCAACATAGCCCCAGGGCCGAATTCACCCCTCCACTTT
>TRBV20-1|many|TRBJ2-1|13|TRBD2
CSAGLAAFNEQFF
TGCAGTGCAGGACTAGCGGCCTTCAATGAGCAGTTCTTC
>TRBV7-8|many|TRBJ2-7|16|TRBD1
CASSLAGTGLSYEQYF
TGTGCCAGCAGCCTCGCCGGGACAGGGCTCTCCTACGAGCAGTACTTC
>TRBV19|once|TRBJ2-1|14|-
CASRVVAAYNEQFF
TGTGCCAGTAGGGTGGTAGCGGCCTACAATGAGCAGTTCTTC
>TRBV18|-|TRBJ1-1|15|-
CASSPKATGNTEAFF
TGTGCCAGCTCCCCTAAGGCGACAGGGAACACTGAAGCTTTCTTT
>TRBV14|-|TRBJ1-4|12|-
CASSQVVEKLFF
TGTGCCAGCAGCCAAGTTGTTGAAAAACTGTTTTTT
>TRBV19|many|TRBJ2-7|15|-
CASSTFPGLPYEQYF
TGTGCCAGTAGTACATTCCCGGGACTCCCGTACGAGCAGTACTTC
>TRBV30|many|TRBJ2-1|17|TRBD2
CAWSGVAGERGTNEQFF
TGTGCCTGGAGTGGAGTAGCGGGAGAGAGAGGTACCAATGAGCAGTTCTTC
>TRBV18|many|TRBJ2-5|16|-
CASSPAGRSIQETQYF
TGTGCCAGCTCACCGGCGGGGCGATCCATCCAAGAGACCCAGTACTTC
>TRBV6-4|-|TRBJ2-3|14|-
CAPARWVCTDTQYF
TGTGCCCCCGCACGTTGGGTTTGCACAGATACGCAGTATTTT
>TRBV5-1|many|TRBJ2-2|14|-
CASRWLANTGELFF
TGCGCCAGCAGATGGCTAGCGAACACCGGGGAGCTGTTTTTT